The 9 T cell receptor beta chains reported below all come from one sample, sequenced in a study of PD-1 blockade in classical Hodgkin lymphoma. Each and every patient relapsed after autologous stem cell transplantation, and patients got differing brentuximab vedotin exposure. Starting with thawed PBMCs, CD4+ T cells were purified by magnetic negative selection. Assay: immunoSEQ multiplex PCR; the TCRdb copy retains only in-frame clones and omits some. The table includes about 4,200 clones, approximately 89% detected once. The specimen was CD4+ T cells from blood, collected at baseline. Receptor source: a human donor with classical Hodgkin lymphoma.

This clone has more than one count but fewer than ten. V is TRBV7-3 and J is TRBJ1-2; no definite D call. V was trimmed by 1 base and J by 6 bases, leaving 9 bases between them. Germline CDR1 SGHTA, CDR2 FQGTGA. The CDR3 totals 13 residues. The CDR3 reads CASSLRWGDGYTF. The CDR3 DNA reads TGTGCCAGCAGCTTAAGGTGGGGTGATGGCTACACCTTC. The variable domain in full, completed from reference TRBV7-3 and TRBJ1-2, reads GAGVSQTPSNKVTEKGKYVELRCDPISGHTALYWYRQSLGQGPEFLIYFQGTGAADDSGLPNDRFFAVRPEGSVSTLKIQRTERGDSAVYLCASSLRWGDGYTFGSGTRLTVV.

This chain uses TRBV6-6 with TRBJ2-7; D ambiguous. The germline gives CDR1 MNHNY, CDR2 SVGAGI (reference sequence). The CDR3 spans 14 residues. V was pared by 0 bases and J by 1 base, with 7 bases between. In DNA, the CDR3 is TGTGCCAGCAGTTACTCCAGGACGTCCTACGAGCAGTACTTC. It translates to CASSYSRTSYEQYF.

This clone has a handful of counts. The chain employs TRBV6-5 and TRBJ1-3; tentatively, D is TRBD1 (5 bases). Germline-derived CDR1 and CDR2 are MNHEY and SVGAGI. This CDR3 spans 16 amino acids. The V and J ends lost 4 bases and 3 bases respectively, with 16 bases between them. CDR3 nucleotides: TGTGCCAGCAGTTTACAGGCTAATGGGGGTGGAAACACCATATATTTT. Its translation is CASSLQANGGGNTIYF.

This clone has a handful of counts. The CDR3 DNA is TGTGCCTGGAGTGTACAGGCCCGGAGGAACTACTACACCTTC. This sequence encodes CAWSVQARRNYYTF. The V call is TRBV30, the J call TRBJ1-2, with D tentatively TRBD1 (5 bases). This CDR3 region has 14 residues. The germline gives CDR1 GTSNPN, CDR2 SVGIG (reference sequence). V lost 0 bases to trimming and J lost 10 bases, with 18 bases between them.

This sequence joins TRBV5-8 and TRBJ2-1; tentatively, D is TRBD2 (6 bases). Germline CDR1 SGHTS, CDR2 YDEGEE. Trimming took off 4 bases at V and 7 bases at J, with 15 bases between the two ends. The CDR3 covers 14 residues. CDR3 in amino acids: CASSNWAGRNEQFF. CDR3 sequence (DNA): TGTGCCAGCAGCAATTGGGCGGGAAGGAATGAGCAGTTCTTC.

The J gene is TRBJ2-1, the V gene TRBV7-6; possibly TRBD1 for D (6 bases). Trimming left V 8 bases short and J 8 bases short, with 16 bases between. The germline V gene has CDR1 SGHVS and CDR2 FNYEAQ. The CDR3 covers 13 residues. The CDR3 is CASRQTGSDEQFF. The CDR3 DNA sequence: TGTGCCAGCCGGCAAACAGGGTCGGATGAGCAGTTCTTC.

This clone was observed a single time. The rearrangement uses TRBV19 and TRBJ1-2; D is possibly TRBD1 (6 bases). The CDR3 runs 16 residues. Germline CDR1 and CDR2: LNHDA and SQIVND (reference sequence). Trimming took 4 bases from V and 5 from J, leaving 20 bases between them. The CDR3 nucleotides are TGTGCCAGTAGTACCAACCGGGACACCAAAGTTTATGGCTACACCTTC. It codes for CASSTNRDTKVYGYTF.

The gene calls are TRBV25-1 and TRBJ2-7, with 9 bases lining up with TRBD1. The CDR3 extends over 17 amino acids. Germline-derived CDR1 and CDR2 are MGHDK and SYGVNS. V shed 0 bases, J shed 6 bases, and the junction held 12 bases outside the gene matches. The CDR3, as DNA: TGTGCCAGCAGTGAATACGGGGGGTACAGGGGGCACTTCGAGCAGTACTTC. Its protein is CASSEYGGYRGHFEQYF.

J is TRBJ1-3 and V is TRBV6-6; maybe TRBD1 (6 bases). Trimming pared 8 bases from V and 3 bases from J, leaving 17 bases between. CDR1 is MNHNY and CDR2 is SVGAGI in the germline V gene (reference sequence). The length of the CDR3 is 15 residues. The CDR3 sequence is CASAPQGGYGNTIYF. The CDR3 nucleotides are TGTGCCAGCGCCCCCCAAGGGGGATATGGAAACACCATATATTTT.